This TCR beta chain was sequenced during a study of blood T cell repertoires in COVID-19. Study information: Samples came from the United States, Italy and Spain, spanning acute and convalescent COVID-19.

Germline CDR1 is MGHDK and CDR2 is SYGVNS. This CDR3 has 11 amino acids. V was pared by 10 bases and J by 8 bases, with 12 bases between. It was during active infection that Seattle patients were enrolled and then longitudinally followed. The authors' processing: The assay estimated nucleated cells by amplifying reference gene primers. Sequencing used immunoSEQ multiplex PCR; TCRdb keeps in-frame clones, though not all of them. The V and J calls and clone size come from that table; D and trimming were worked out from the DNA. Of around 190,000 clones in the sample, roughly three quarters were seen once.

Material: peripheral blood. The chain uses TRBV25-1 and TRBJ2-1; the D gene is possibly TRBD1 (6 bases). The source is a woman aged 40 to 50 with COVID-19, enrolled during active disease. CDR3 DNA: TGTGCCACCCAGGACAGCGATGAGCAGTTCTTC. This encodes CATQDSDEQFF.